Below are 9 T cell receptor beta chains sequenced from a single sample in a study of beta chain features in type 1 diabetes. Reverse transcription of all isolated RNA meant that expressed TCRB transcripts were sequenced. Measured with immunoSEQ multiplex PCR; TCRdb has only the in-frame clones, and not every one. Of just over 150,000 clones in the sample, around 10% were seen once. Sequencing was carried out using central memory CD4+ T cells from blood. These receptor sequences come from a young man in good health.

This clone has at least ten counts. V gene TRBV7-3 combines with J gene TRBJ2-1; 8 positions match TRBD1. Unmatched junction bases numbered 16, after V lost 5 bases and J lost 4 bases. The CDR3 is 18 residues long. Germline V CDR1 and CDR2: SGHTA, FQGTGA. The CDR3 DNA follows: TGTGCCAGCAGCCGACTTGGGACAGGAGGGAGCACTTACAATGAGCAGTTCTTC. Its protein is CASSRLGTGGSTYNEQFF.

This clone came up a few times. The gene calls are TRBV28 and TRBJ1-2; D perhaps matches TRBD1 (5 bases). V was shortened by 5 bases and J by 4 bases, with 14 bases between the two germline ends. This CDR3 is built from 14 residues. The germline V gene encodes CDR1 MDHEN and CDR2 SYDVKM. In DNA, the CDR3 is TGTGCCAGCAGTACAGGAGCAGGGAGCTATGGCTACACCTTC. Its translation is CASSTGAGSYGYTF.

About this clone: Other nucleotide sequences from this sample produce the same CDR3. V and J are TRBV4-2 and TRBJ2-2; no definite D call. Germline-derived CDR1 and CDR2 are LGHNA and YNFKEQ. Trimming took off 0 bases at V and 7 bases at J, with 3 bases between the two ends. The CDR3 spans 12 residues. The chain's CDR3 is CASSQDSGELFF. In DNA, the CDR3 is TGTGCCAGCAGCCAAGATAGCGGGGAGCTGTTTTTT.

This clone was observed a handful of times. The chain links TRBV6-6 to TRBJ1-1; no firm D call. V lost 6 bases to trimming and J lost 1 base, with 9 bases between them. The CDR3 extends over 13 amino acids. The germline gives CDR1 MNHNY, CDR2 SVGAGI (reference sequence). The CDR3 here is CASSLIQNTEAFF. The CDR3 DNA reads as TGTGCCAGCAGCTTAATACAGAACACTGAAGCTTTCTTT.

The gene calls are TRBV9 and TRBJ1-1; 7 nucleotides agree with TRBD1. J lost 6 bases, V lost 4 bases, and 12 bases had no gene match. Germline V lookup: CDR1 SGDLS, CDR2 YYNGEE. The CDR3 consists of 15 residues. The CDR3 nucleotides read TGTGCCAGCAGCCCCGGACAGGTATCAAGGGCTGAAGCTTTCTTT. This sequence encodes CASSPGQVSRAEAFF.

In its sample, this clone was seen a few times. Other DNA sequences in the same sample also yield this CDR3. The chain is built from TRBV9 and TRBJ2-5, with TRBD2 matching over 8 bases. This CDR3 has 14 residues. Per germline, CDR1 SGDLS and CDR2 YYNGEE. V was pared by 2 bases and J by 5 bases, with 5 bases of the junction left unmatched. The CDR3: CASSVSGVGETQYF. For the CDR3, the DNA is TGTGCCAGCAGCGTTAGCGGGGTCGGGGAGACCCAGTACTTC.

The V call is TRBV5-4, the J call TRBJ2-4; tentatively, D is TRBD2 (6 bases). Germline loops: CDR1 SGHNT, CDR2 YYREEE (reference sequence). The CDR3 has 14 amino acids. V lost 7 bases, J lost 9 bases, and 20 bases lay in between. CDR3 DNA: TGTGCCAGCTCAGAGGGAGGAGGACGGGGCATTCAGTACTTC. Residues: CASSEGGGRGIQYF.

This clone was counted a few times. This specimen includes other DNA sequences encoding the same CDR3. V and J are TRBV4-3 and TRBJ1-2; no firm D call. Germline V CDR1 and CDR2: LGHNA, YSLEER. The CDR3 runs 16 residues. The germline V and J ends were trimmed by 0 bases and 5 bases, with 16 bases remaining between them. The CDR3: CASSQDRGGLLYGYTF. The CDR3 DNA reads TGCGCCAGCAGCCAAGATCGGGGTGGGCTCCTTTATGGCTACACCTTC.

This clone was picked up a small number of times. This chain connects TRBV14 to TRBJ1-2, with a tentative D call TRBD1 (6 bases). The ends were cut back, 5 bases at V and 7 bases at J, with 17 bases in the middle. There are 14 residues in the CDR3. The germline gives CDR1 SGHDN, CDR2 FVKESK. CDR3 residues: CASSEPDRFVGYTF. The CDR3, as DNA: TGTGCCAGCAGCGAGCCCGACAGGTTCGTTGGCTACACCTTC.